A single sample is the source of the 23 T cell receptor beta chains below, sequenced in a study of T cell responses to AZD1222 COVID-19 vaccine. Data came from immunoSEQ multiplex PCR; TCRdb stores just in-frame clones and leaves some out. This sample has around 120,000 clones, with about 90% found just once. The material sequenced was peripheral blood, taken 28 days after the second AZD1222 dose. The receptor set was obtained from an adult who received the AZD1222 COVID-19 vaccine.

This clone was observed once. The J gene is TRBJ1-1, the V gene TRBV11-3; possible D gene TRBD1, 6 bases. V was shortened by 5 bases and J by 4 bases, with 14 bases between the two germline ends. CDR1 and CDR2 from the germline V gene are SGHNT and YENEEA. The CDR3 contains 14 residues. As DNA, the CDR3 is TGTGCCAGCAGCGGAACAGGGTTAGGCACTGAAGCTTTCTTT. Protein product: CASSGTGLGTEAFF.

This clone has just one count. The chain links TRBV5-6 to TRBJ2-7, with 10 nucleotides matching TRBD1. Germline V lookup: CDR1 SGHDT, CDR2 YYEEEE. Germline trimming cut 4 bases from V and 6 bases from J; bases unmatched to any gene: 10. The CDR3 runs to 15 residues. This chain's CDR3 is CASSQSGTGELEQYF. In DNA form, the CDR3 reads TGTGCCAGCAGCCAATCCGGGACAGGGGAACTCGAGCAGTACTTC. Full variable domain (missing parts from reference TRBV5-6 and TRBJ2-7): DAGVTQSPTHLIKTRGQQVTLRCSPKSGHDTVSWYQQALGQGPQFIFQYYEEEERQRGNFPDRFSGHQFPNYSSELNVNALLLGDSALYLCASSQSGTGELEQYFGPGTRLTVT.

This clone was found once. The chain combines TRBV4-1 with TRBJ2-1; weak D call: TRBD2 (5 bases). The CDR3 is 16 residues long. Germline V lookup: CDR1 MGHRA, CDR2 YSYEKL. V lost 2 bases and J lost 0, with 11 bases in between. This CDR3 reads CASSQTSGSSYNEQFF. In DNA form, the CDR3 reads TGCGCCAGCAGCCAAACAAGCGGCAGCTCCTACAATGAGCAGTTCTTC.

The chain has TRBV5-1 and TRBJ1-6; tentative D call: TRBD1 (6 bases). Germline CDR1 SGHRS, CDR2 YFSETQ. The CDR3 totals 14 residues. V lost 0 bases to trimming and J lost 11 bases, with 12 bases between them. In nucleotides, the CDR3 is TGCGCCAGCAGCTTGGGTCAGGGGCGAACACCCCTCCACTTT. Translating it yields CASSLGQGRTPLHF.

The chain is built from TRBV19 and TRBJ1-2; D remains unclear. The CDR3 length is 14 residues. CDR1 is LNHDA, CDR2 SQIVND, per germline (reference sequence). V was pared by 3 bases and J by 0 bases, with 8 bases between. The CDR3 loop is CASSIAFSNYGYTF. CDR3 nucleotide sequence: TGTGCCAGTAGTATTGCCTTCTCTAACTATGGCTACACCTTC.

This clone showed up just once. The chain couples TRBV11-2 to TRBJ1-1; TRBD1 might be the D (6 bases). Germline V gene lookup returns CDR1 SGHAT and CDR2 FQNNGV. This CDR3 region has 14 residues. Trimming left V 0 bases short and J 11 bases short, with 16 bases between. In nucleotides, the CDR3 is TGTGCCAGCAGCTTAGATGGGGGGGGCACGGAGGCTTTCTTT. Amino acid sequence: CASSLDGGGTEAFF.

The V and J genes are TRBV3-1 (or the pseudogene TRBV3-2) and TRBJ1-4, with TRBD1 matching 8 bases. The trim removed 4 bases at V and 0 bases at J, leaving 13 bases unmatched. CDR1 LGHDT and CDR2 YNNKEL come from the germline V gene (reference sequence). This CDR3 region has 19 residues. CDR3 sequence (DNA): TGTGCCAGCAGCCCGCGCCGGCAGGGGGCCTCGACAACTAATGAAAAACTGTTTTTT. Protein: CASSPRRQGASTTNEKLFF.

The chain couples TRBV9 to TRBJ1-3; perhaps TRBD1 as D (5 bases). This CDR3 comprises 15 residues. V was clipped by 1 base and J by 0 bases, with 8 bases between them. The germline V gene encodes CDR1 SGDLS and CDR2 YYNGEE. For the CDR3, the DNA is TGTGCCAGCAGCGTATTCGGGGGCTCTGGAAACACCATATATTTT. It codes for CASSVFGGSGNTIYF.

This CDR3 reads CASSVVSGATEAFF. CDR3 nucleotide sequence: TGTGCCAGCAGCGTAGTTTCGGGGGCCACTGAAGCTTTCTTT. V and J are TRBV9 and TRBJ1-1; D possibly corresponds to TRBD1 (6 bases). Trimming pared 0 bases from V and 4 bases from J, leaving 10 bases between. The CDR3 is made up of 14 amino acids. The germline gives CDR1 SGDLS, CDR2 YYNGEE.

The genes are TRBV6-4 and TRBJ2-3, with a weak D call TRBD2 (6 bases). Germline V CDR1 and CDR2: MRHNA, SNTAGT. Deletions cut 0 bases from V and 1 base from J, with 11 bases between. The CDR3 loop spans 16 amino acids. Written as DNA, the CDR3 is TGTGCCAGCAGTGACTCGGGGGGTCGGGGCACAGATACGCAGTATTTT. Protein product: CASSDSGGRGTDTQYF.

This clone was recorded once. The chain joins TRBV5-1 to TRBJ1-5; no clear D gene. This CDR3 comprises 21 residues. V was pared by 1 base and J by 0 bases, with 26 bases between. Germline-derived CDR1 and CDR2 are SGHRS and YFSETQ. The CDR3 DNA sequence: TGCGCCAGCAGCTTGTGGGTCTTTTCACAACTGGGAAATTATAGCAATCAGCCCCAGCATTTT. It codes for CASSLWVFSQLGNYSNQPQHF. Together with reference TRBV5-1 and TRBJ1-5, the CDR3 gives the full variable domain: KAGVTQTPRYLIKTRGQQVTLSCSPISGHRSVSWYQQTPGQGLQFLFEYFSETQRNKGNFPGRFSGRQFSNSRSEMNVSTLELGDSALYLCASSLWVFSQLGNYSNQPQHFGDGTRLSIL.

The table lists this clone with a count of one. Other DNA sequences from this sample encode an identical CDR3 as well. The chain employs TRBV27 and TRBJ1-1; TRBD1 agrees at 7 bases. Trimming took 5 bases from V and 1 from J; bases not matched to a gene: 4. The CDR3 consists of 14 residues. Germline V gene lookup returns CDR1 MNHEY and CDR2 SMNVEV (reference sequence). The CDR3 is CASSTRTGNTEAFF. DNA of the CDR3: TGTGCCAGCAGTACCAGGACAGGGAACACTGAAGCTTTCTTT.

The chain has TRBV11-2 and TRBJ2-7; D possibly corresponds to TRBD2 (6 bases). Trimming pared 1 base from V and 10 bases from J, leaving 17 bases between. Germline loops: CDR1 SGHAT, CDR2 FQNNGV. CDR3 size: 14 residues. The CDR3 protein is CASSLGGIMFAQYF. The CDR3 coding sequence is TGTGCCAGCAGCTTAGGCGGGATCATGTTCGCTCAGTACTTC.

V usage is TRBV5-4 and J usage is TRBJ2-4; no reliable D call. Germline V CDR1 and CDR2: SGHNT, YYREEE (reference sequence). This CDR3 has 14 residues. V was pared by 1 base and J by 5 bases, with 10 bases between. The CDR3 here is CASSLFGRENIQYF. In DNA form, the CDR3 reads TGTGCCAGCAGCTTGTTCGGGCGCGAAAACATTCAGTACTTC.

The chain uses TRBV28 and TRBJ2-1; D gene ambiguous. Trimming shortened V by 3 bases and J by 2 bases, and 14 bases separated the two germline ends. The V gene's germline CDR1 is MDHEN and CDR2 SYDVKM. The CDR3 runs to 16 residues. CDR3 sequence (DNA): TGTGCCAGCAGTTTGGGCGGCGGTCGAACCTACAATGAGCAGTTCTTC. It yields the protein CASSLGGGRTYNEQFF.

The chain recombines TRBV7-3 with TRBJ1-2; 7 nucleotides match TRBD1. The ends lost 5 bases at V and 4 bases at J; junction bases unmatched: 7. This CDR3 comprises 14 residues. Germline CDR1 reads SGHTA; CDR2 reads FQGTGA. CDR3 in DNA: TGTGCCAGCAGCCCAGGGGGGCGAGGCTATGGCTACACCTTC. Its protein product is CASSPGGRGYGYTF. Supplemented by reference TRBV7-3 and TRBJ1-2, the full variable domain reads GAGVSQTPSNKVTEKGKYVELRCDPISGHTALYWYRQSLGQGPEFLIYFQGTGAADDSGLPNDRFFAVRPEGSVSTLKIQRTERGDSAVYLCASSPGGRGYGYTFGSGTRLTVV.

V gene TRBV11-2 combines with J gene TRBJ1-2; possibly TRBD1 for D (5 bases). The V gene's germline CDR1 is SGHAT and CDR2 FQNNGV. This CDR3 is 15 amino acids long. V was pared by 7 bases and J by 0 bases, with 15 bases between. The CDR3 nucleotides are TGTGCCAGCACCCCCTCGGAGGGGTCTAACTATGGCTACACCTTC. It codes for CASTPSEGSNYGYTF.

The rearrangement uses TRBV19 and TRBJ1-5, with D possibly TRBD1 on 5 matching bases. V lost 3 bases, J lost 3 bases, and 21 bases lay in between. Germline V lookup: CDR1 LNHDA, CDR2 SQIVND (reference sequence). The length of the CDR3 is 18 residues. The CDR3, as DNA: TGTGCCAGTAGTATGGGCAACCGGGGGGGGAGGAACAATCAGCCCCAGCATTTT. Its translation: CASSMGNRGGRNNQPQHF.

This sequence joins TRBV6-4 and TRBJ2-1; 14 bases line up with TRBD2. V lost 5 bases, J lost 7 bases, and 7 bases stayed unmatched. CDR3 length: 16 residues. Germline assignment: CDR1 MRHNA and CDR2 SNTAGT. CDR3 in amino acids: CASSRLAGGSTNEQFF. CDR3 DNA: TGTGCCAGCAGTCGACTAGCGGGAGGGAGTACGAATGAGCAGTTCTTC.

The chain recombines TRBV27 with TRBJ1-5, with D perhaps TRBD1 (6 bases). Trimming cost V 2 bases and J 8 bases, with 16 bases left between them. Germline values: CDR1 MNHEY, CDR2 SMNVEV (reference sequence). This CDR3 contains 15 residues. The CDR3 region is CASSLTGQPFEPQHF. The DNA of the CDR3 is TGTGCCAGCAGTTTAACCGGACAGCCCTTTGAGCCCCAGCATTTT.

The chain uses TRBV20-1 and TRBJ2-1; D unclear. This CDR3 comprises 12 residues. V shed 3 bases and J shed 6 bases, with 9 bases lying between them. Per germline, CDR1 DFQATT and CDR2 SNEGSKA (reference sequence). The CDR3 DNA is TGCAGTGCTAGTCAACGGGTCAATGAGCAGTTCTTC. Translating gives CSASQRVNEQFF.

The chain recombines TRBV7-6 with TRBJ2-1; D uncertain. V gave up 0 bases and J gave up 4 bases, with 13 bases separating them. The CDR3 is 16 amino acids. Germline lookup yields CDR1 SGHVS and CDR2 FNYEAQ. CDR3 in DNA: TGTGCCAGCAGCTTAGCGATCTGGCAAGGTTACAATGAGCAGTTCTTC. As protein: CASSLAIWQGYNEQFF.

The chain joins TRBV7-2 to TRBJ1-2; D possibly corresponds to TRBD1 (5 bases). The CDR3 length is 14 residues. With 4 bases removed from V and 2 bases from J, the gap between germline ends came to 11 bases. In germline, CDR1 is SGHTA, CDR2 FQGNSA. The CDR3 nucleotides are TGTGCCAGCAGCTCCAGGGTCAGCAACTATGGCTACACCTTC. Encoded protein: CASSSRVSNYGYTF.